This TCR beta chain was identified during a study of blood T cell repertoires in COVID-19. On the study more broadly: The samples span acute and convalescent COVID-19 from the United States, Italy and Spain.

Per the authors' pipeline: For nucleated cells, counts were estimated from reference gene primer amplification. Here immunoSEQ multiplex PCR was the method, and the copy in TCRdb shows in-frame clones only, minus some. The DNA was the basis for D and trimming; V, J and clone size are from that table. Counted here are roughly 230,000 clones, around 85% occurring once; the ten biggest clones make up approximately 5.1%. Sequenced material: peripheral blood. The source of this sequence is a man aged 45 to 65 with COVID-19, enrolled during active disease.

CDR3 bases: TGTGCCAGCAGTCCGACTAACCCCGGGAGGTATTTT. Translated: CASSPTNPGRYF. The chain is built from TRBV6-2 or TRBV6-3 and TRBJ2-3, with D possibly matching TRBD2 (6 bases). CDR1 and CDR2 (germline): MNHEY, SVGEGT. V shed 5 bases and J shed 14 bases, with 17 bases lying between them. The CDR3 loop spans 12 amino acids.